This T cell receptor (beta chain) was captured in a study of vaccination effects on CD4 cells after COVID-19. Repertoires were generated with immunoSEQ multiplex PCR, while TCRdb's copy carries only in-frame clones and drops some. The data contain over 25,000 clones, approximately 70% of them seen just once; the ten biggest clones take up around 22%. CDR1 is SSHAT and CDR2 is FNYEAQ in the germline V gene (reference sequence). The CDR3 extends over 15 amino acids. Study-level results: Early post-infection timepoints were missing from the study, which also had few convalescent patients. At late timepoints after vaccination, vaccine- and infection-induced clones shrank markedly.

ViraFEST expansion of antigen-specific CD4+ T cells with viral peptide pools preceded sequencing. CD4+ T cell isolation took place after approximately 11 days of culture. Vaccine recipients, nucleocapsid antibody negative, had no prior SARS-CoV-2 infection. In the cultures, half the medium was exchanged for IL-2 medium on days 3 and 7. This clone was counted a single time. Its antigen is currently unknown. A junction end diverges from the germline sequence, so it may reflect a read error. The chain joins TRBV7-7 to TRBJ2-2; TRBD2 agrees at 8 bases. The sequencing used CD4+ T cells from PBMCs cultured with HCoV-NL63 spike peptides, collected before COVID-19 vaccination. This clonotype originated in a human donor who received a COVID-19 vaccine. The DNA of the CDR3 is TGTGCTAGCAGCTCTACTAGCGGACTCACCGGGGAGCTGTTTTTT. Encoded protein: CASSSTSGLTGELFF.